This T cell receptor beta chain appears in the sequencing data of a study of siplizumab effects on memory and regulatory T cells. Profiling relied on immunoSEQ multiplex PCR, and the TCRdb table lists in-frame clones only, not all of them. The table lists 85,000 to 130,000 clones, about 92% of them singletons. CDR3 length: 12 residues. Germline V gene data show CDR1 as MDHEN and CDR2 as SYDVKM. Trimming removed 6 bases from V and 0 bases from J, with 5 bases in between. This clone was counted a single time. The sequence was obtained from a human donor in good health. Sequenced input: Tregs sorted from blood. V usage is TRBV28 and J usage is TRBJ1-2, with D hard to call. CDR3 amino acids: CASRATNYGYTF. The CDR3 nucleotides read TGTGCCAGCAGAGCTACTAACTATGGCTACACCTTC.